This T cell receptor beta chain was captured by sequencing in a study of T cells in Graves' hyperthyroidism and ophthalmopathy. Germline V lookup: CDR1 GTSNPN, CDR2 SVGIG (reference sequence). The CDR3 length is 13 residues. V lost 3 bases to trimming and J lost 9 bases; unmatched junction nucleotides: 8. RNA transcripts were the template for amplifying TCR beta CDR3 regions. The HTBI set primed first-round TCR CDR3 RT-PCR. TCRdb called the multiplex PCR reads again in MiXCR, with one record for every CDR3 protein. Seen here are about 740,000 distinct CDR3 sequences, 12% to 15% observed once, and the top ten hold roughly 10%.

The J gene is TRBJ1-2, the V gene TRBV30; 9 bases match TRBD1. The sequence came from a woman between 18 and 29 years old with Graves' hyperthyroidism. The sequenced sample consisted of blood. This CDR3 is CAWSAQGASSYTF. The CDR3 region has the DNA TGTGCCTGGAGCGCACAGGGGGCGTCTAGCTACACCTTC.